This T cell receptor beta chain stems from a study of control samples from healthy donors and cancer patients. Trimming removed 5 bases at V and 4 bases at J, with 14 bases between. The CDR3 contains 14 residues. Germline values: CDR1 KGHSH, CDR2 LQKENI. This clone showed up just a few times. Sequencing used immunoSEQ multiplex PCR; TCRdb keeps in-frame clones, though not all of them. The sample lists roughly 160,000 clones, about 86% occurring once. The sequencing sample was made of blood. The chain links TRBV18 to TRBJ1-2, with D perhaps TRBD1 (5 bases). The sequence was collected from a young woman in good health. The CDR3 region has the DNA TGTGCCAGCTCATCTACCGGGACCGCCTATGGCTACACCTTC. Its protein is CASSSTGTAYGYTF.